Listed here are 22 T cell receptor beta chains from one sample, sequenced in a study of T cell clonality in common variable immunodeficiency. The assay was immunoSEQ multiplex PCR, and TCRdb's table has in-frame clones only and misses some. The repertoire yields roughly 55,000 clones, none seen only once; the top ten contain roughly 5.5%. The sequencing input was peripheral blood mononuclear cells. All receptors derive from a person aged 18 to 75 in good health.

This clone was detected many times. The missing CDR3 end, 3 residues past where the read stops, is filled in from the germline J gene. The rearrangement links TRBV20-1 to TRBJ1-1; D possibly corresponds to TRBD1 (6 bases). V lost 4 bases and J 1 base, leaving 13 bases between the germline ends. The CDR3 covers 14 residues. The germline gives CDR1 DFQATT, CDR2 SNEGSKA (reference sequence). CDR3 amino acids: CSATSTTGNTEAFF. The DNA read from the CDR3 is TGCAGTGCTACTTCGACGACAGGGAACACTGAA.

With regard to this clone: The read gets to within 3 residues of the CDR3 end, and the germline J gene fills in the rest. This rearrangement joins TRBV7-9 to TRBJ1-1; D is possibly TRBD1 (5 bases). The V gene lost 7 bases and the J gene lost 6 bases, with 9 bases spanning the gap. This CDR3 spans 11 amino acids. Germline V CDR1 and CDR2: SEHNR, FQNEAQ (reference sequence). CDR3 loop: CASKRGSEAFF. CDR3 DNA, as far as it was read: TGTGCCAGCAAACGGGGGTCTGAA.

This clone showed up many times. The DNA ends 3 residues before the CDR3 does, and the rest of the CDR3 is filled in from the germline J gene. The chain joins TRBV20-1 to TRBJ1-2; 8 nucleotides agree with TRBD1. CDR1 and CDR2 (germline): DFQATT, SNEGSKA (reference sequence). The length of the CDR3 is 13 residues. Losses at the gene ends were 7 bases for V and 4 bases for J; bases not matched to a gene: 8. The DNA read from the CDR3 is TGCAGTGTCAGCCGACAGGGGAGCTATGGC. Protein sequence: CSVSRQGSYG. The full CDR3 reads CSVSRQGSYGYTF.

To note about this clone: A much larger clone is a single base away; this may be a read error. The read stops 3 residues short of the end of the CDR3; the missing end is completed from the germline J gene. The sample holds other DNA sequences that translate to the same CDR3. The rearrangement joins TRBV6-2 or TRBV6-3 to TRBJ1-1; TRBD1 aligns across 7 bases. From germline, CDR1 is MNHEY and CDR2 SVGEGT. CDR3 length equals 13 residues. CDR3 DNA, as far as it was read: TGTGCCAGCAGTTCTGGACAGGCTCTTGAG. Translation: CASSSGQALE. The full CDR3 protein is CASSSGQALEAFF.

This clone was counted many times. The CDR3 goes on 3 residues after the read ends, and that part is filled in from the germline J gene. The V gene is TRBV19, the J gene TRBJ1-4; D is ambiguous. The CDR3 is made up of 12 amino acids. Germline V lookup: CDR1 LNHDA, CDR2 SQIVND (reference sequence). Trimming removed 2 bases at V and 8 bases at J, with 6 bases between. The part of the CDR3 DNA that was read is TGTGCCAGTAGTATAAATCGGGAAAAA. Its protein is CASSINREK. The entire CDR3 protein is CASSINREKLFF.

This clone occurred many times. From the germline J gene comes the end of the CDR3, since the read stops 3 residues before it. The chain carries TRBV9 and TRBJ2-5; TRBD2 aligns across 12 bases. The CDR3 loop spans 15 amino acids. The V gene end was trimmed by 3 bases and the J gene end by 4 bases; junction bases not matched to a gene: 4. Per germline, CDR1 SGDLS and CDR2 YYNGEE. The CDR3 DNA, read in part, is TGTGCCAGCAGCGGTGGACTAGCGGGATTAGAGACC. It is translated as CASSGGLAGLET. In full, the CDR3 reads CASSGGLAGLETQYF.

At least ten counts were recorded for this clone. The read ends 3 residues early relative to the CDR3; the germline J gene fills the gap. The chain recombines TRBV28 with TRBJ2-1; no reliable D call. Trimming stripped 3 bases from V and 8 bases from J, with 11 bases between. CDR1 is MDHEN, CDR2 SYDVKM, per germline. This CDR3 contains 13 residues. The CDR3 bases that were read are TGTGCCAGCAGTTTTCAGTCCCTGGATGAG. Its protein is CASSFQSLDE. The complete CDR3 reads CASSFQSLDEQFF.

This clone occurred many times. The read comes to an end 3 residues before the CDR3 does, leaving the germline J gene to fill in the end. The V gene is TRBV2, the J gene TRBJ2-7, with D possibly TRBD1 on 7 matching bases. This CDR3 region has 12 residues. V was cut by 11 bases and J by 1 base, with 12 bases left in between. Per the germline V gene, CDR1 is SNHLY and CDR2 is FYNNEI. The part of the CDR3 DNA that was read is TGTGCCGGTCAGGGGGGATCCTACGAG. Translated, it gives CAGQGGSYE. The whole CDR3 is CAGQGGSYEQYF.

Ten or more counts support this clone. The observed sequence ends 3 residues before the CDR3 terminus, with the missing tail filled in from the germline J gene. This chain links TRBV20-1 with TRBJ1-1; a possible D gene is TRBD1 (6 bases). CDR1 is DFQATT and CDR2 is SNEGSKA in the germline V gene (reference sequence). This CDR3 contains 15 residues. V was shortened by 3 bases and J by 3 bases, with 17 bases between the two germline ends. CDR3 protein: CSARSQGGGDTEAFF. CDR3 bases read: TGCAGTGCTAGGTCACAGGGTGGGGGGGACACTGAA.

This clone was seen many times. The sequenced fragment ends 3 residues before the CDR3 boundary, so the rest is inferred from the germline J gene. The chain combines TRBV19 with TRBJ1-4; 10 nucleotides match TRBD1. This CDR3 has 19 amino acids. Germline values: CDR1 LNHDA, CDR2 SQIVND (reference sequence). V shed 6 bases, J shed 0 bases, and the junction held 13 bases outside the gene matches. The CDR3 bases that were read are TGTGCCAGTAGCCTTTCCCGGGACAGGGGACACTCAACTAATGAAAAA. Protein: CASSLSRDRGHSTNEK. The entire CDR3 reads CASSLSRDRGHSTNEKLFF.

This clone was recorded at least ten times. The read ends 3 residues before the CDR3 terminus; that terminus is restored from the germline J gene. This same CDR3 is encoded by further DNA sequences in the sample. The rearrangement joins TRBV4-2 to TRBJ2-7; 14 bases match TRBD2. The germline V gene encodes CDR1 LGHNA and CDR2 YNFKEQ. Trimming took 1 base from V and 6 from J; bases not matched to a gene: 8. This CDR3 spans 17 amino acids. The CDR3 protein is CASSQGLAGGPRREQYF. Incomplete CDR3 DNA: TGTGCCAGCAGCCAAGGACTAGCGGGAGGGCCGAGGCGCGAG.

This clone was observed many times. The missing CDR3 end, 3 residues past where the read stops, is filled in from the germline J gene. The chain links TRBV19 to TRBJ2-2; TRBD1 agrees at 7 bases. Losses at the gene ends were 7 bases for V and 7 bases for J; bases not matched to a gene: 9. This CDR3 comprises 14 residues. Germline V gives CDR1 LNHDA, CDR2 SQIVND (reference sequence). The chain's CDR3 is CASISGRGIGELFF. The DNA read from the CDR3 is TGTGCCAGTATATCAGGCAGGGGGATCGGGGAG.

Ten or more counts support this clone. The read ends 3 residues shy of where the CDR3 ends; the end is completed using the germline J gene. The chain recombines TRBV5-6 with TRBJ1-1; 7 positions match TRBD1. This CDR3 region has 14 residues. Germline CDR1 SGHDT, CDR2 YYEEEE. V lost 4 bases to trimming and J lost 4 bases; unmatched junction nucleotides: 7. The CDR3 bases that were read are TGTGCCAGCAGCGTGGGACAGCAGGGCACTGAA. It encodes CASSVGQQGTE. The whole CDR3 is CASSVGQQGTEAFF. The whole variable domain, filled in from reference TRBV5-6 and TRBJ1-1, reads DAGVTQSPTHLIKTRGQQVTLRCSPKSGHDTVSWYQQALGQGPQFIFQYYEEEERQRGNFPDRFSGHQFPNYSSELNVNALLLGDSALYLCASSVGQQGTEAFFGQGTRLTVV.

Ten or more counts support this clone. The DNA ends 3 residues before the CDR3 does, and the rest of the CDR3 is filled in from the germline J gene. This chain joins TRBV20-1 and TRBJ1-1, with D perhaps matching TRBD1 (5 bases). This CDR3 contains 14 residues. Germline CDR1 DFQATT, CDR2 SNEGSKA (reference sequence). The V end was cut by 5 bases, the J end by 0 bases, with 13 bases between. The CDR3 bases that were read are TGCAGTGCTCGGGAGGCAGGGTTGAACACTGAA. Translating gives CSAREAGLNTE. The complete CDR3 protein is CSAREAGLNTEAFF.

This clone was recorded many times. Read coverage stops 3 residues before the CDR3 terminus; the germline J gene supplies the remainder. The chain uses TRBV19 and TRBJ2-5, with 10 bases that match TRBD2. J gave up 4 bases and V 7 bases, and 9 bases lay outside the gene matches. This CDR3 has 15 amino acids. Germline loops: CDR1 LNHDA, CDR2 SQIVND (reference sequence). This chain's CDR3 is CASKTSGAGGETQYF. The CDR3 bases that were read are TGTGCCAGTAAAACTAGCGGGGCTGGGGGAGAGACC.

CDR3 residues: CSARVIGTSGFSYEQYF. CDR3 bases read: TGCAGTGCTAGAGTGATAGGGACTAGCGGGTTCTCCTACGAG. The rearrangement links TRBV20-1 to TRBJ2-7; the match to TRBD2 covers 12 bases. The CDR3 goes on 3 residues after the read ends, and that part is filled in from the germline J gene. J lost 0 bases, V lost 1 base, and 7 bases had no gene match. This CDR3 has 17 amino acids. CDR1 and CDR2 (germline): DFQATT, SNEGSKA (reference sequence).

The sample holds many counts of this clone. The sequenced fragment ends 3 residues before the CDR3 boundary, so the rest is inferred from the germline J gene. The chain uses TRBV4-1 and TRBJ2-5, with 10 positions matching TRBD2. This CDR3 has 14 residues. The junction had 0 bases not matched to a gene; V was cut back by 2 bases and J by 3 bases. CDR1 is MGHRA, CDR2 YSYEKL, per germline. CDR3 protein: CASSQTSGEETQYF. Incomplete CDR3 DNA: TGCGCCAGCAGCCAAACTAGCGGGGAAGAGACC.

This clone was seen at least ten times. The read ends 3 residues early relative to the CDR3; the germline J gene fills the gap. The J gene is TRBJ1-2, the V gene TRBV13; 9 bases align to TRBD1. CDR3 length: 15 residues. CDR1 is PRHDT, CDR2 FYEKMQ, per germline (reference sequence). V was clipped by 5 bases and J by 5 bases; unmatched bases: 9. Here the CDR3 reads CASSHRQGGRYGYTF. The CDR3 bases that were read are TGTGCCAGCAGCCATCGACAGGGGGGAAGGTATGGC.

At least ten counts were recorded for this clone. A read error may produce the germline difference seen at one junction end. The CDR3 end lies 3 residues beyond the end of the read and is filled in from the germline J gene. The V and J genes are TRBV4-2 and TRBJ2-3; the match to TRBD2 covers 7 bases. This CDR3 has 16 residues. In germline, CDR1 is LGHNA, CDR2 YNFKEQ. CDR3 DNA (partial): TGCGCCAGCAGCCAAGCACTAGCGAGTAGCACAGATACG. This codes for CASSQALASSTDT. The CDR3 in its entirety is CASSQALASSTDTQYF.

This clone has at least ten counts. The CDR3 extends 3 residues past the end of the read, so its final part is completed from the germline J gene. The chain has TRBV5-4 and TRBJ2-5; D is possibly TRBD2 (7 bases). This CDR3 region has 15 residues. Trimming removed 0 bases at V and 2 bases at J, with 11 bases between. Per germline, CDR1 SGHNT and CDR2 YYREEE (reference sequence). This CDR3 reads CASSLDREGQETQYF. CDR3 bases read: TGTGCCAGCAGCTTGGACAGGGAGGGACAAGAGACC.

This clone came up many times. The read ends 3 residues before the CDR3 terminus; that terminus is restored from the germline J gene. The rearrangement joins TRBV6-2 or TRBV6-3 to TRBJ2-3; TRBD2 matches at 13 bases. The V gene end was trimmed by 8 bases and the J gene end by 8 bases; junction bases not matched to a gene: 10. The CDR3 has 15 residues. Germline-derived CDR1 and CDR2 are MNHEY and SVGEGT. The sequenced CDR3 bases are TGTGCCAGCGGGACTTGGACTAGCGGGAGTGTTACG. Encoded protein: CASGTWTSGSVT. The full CDR3 reads CASGTWTSGSVTQYF.

This clone has at least ten counts. The read ends 3 residues before the CDR3 terminus; that terminus is restored from the germline J gene. The chain uses TRBV19 and TRBJ2-2, with a weak D call TRBD2 (7 bases). Trimming stripped 2 bases from V and 4 bases from J, with 23 bases between. The CDR3 loop spans 19 amino acids. The germline V gene has CDR1 LNHDA and CDR2 SQIVND (reference sequence). The CDR3 bases that were read are TGTGCCAGTAGTATATCCGGGGTCCCGGGGGGCGCGGTCACCGGGGAG. Its translation is CASSISGVPGGAVTGE. The full CDR3 protein is CASSISGVPGGAVTGELFF.